This T cell receptor (beta chain) emerged from a study of graft-versus-host responses after intestinal transplantation. Findings and caveats of the study: Recipient marrow contained GvH clones, some of which appeared first in ileum or blood. Within the allografts of patients who had graft-donor T cell macrochimerism, graft-versus-host to host-versus-graft clonal ratios were high.

The CDR3 sequence is 14 residues long. V shed 0 bases and J shed 4 bases, with 11 bases lying between them. Germline V gives CDR1 SGHRS, CDR2 YFSETQ. The repertoire was sequenced with immunoSEQ multiplex PCR; TCRdb's copy has only in-frame clones and lacks some. The repertoire holds 90,000 to 95,000 clones, with more than 85% as singletons. As to this clone: Its antigen is undetermined.

The sample was unstimulated CD8+ T cells sorted from spleen or lymph node cells, taken before intestinal transplant. This sequence joins TRBV5-1 and TRBJ2-7; a weak D match, TRBD1 (7 bases). The source is a human donor who received an intestinal transplant. In DNA, the CDR3 is TGCGCCAGCAGCTTGGAACAGGGGAGGTACGAGCAGTACTTC. It codes for CASSLEQGRYEQYF.